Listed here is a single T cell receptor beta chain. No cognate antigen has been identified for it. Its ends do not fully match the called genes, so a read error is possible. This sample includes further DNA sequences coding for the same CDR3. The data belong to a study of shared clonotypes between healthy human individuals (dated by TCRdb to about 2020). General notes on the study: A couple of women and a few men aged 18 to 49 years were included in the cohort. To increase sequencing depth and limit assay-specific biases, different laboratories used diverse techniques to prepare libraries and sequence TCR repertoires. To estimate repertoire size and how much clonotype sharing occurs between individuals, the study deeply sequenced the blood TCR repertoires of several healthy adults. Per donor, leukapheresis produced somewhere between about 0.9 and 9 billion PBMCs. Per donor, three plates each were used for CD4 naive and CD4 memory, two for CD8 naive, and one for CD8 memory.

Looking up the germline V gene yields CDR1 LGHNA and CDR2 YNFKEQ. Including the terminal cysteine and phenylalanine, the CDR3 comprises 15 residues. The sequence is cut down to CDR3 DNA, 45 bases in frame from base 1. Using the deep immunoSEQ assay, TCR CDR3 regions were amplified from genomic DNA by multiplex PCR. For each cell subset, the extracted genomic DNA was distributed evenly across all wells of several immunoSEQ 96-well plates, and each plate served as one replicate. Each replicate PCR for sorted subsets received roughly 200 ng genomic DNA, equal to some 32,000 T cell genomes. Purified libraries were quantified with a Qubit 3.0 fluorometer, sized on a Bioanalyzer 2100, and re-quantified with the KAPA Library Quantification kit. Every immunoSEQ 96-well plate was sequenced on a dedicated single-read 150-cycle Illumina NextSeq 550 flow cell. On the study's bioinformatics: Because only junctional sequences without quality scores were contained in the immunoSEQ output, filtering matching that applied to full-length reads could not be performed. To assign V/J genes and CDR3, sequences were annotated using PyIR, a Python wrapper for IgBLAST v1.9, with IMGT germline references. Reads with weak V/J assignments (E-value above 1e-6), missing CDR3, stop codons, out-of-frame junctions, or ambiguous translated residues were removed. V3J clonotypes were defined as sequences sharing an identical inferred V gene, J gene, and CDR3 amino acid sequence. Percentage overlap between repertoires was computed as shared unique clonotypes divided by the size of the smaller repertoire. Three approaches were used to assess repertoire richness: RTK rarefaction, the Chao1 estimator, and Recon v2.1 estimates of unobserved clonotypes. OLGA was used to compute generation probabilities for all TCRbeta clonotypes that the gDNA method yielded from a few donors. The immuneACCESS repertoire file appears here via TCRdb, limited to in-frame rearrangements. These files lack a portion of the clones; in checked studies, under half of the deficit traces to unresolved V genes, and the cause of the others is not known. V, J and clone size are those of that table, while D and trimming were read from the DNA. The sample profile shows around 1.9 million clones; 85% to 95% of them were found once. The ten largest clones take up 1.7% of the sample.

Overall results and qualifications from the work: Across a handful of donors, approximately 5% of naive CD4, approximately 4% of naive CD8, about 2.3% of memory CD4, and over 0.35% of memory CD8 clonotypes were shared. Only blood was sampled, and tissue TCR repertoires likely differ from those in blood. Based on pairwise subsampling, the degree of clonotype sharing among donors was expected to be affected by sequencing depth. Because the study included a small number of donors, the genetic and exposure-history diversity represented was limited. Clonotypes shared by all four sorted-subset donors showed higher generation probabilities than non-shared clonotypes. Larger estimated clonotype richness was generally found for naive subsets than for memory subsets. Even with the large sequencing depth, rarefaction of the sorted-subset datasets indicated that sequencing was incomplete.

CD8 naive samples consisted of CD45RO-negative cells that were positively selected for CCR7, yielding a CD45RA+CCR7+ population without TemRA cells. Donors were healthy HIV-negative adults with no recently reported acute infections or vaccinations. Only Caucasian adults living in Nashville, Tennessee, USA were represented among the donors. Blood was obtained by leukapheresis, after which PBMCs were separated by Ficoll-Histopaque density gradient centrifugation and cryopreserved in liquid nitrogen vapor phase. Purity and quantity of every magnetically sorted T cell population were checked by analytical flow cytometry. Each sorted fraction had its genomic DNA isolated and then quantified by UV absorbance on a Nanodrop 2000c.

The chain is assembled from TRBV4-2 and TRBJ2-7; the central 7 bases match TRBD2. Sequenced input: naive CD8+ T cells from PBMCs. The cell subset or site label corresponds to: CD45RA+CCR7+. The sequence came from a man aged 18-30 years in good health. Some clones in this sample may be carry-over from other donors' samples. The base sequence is TGTGCCAGCAGCCAAGATCCTGGCGGGAGTTACGAACAGTACTTC. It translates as CASSQDPGGSYEQYF.